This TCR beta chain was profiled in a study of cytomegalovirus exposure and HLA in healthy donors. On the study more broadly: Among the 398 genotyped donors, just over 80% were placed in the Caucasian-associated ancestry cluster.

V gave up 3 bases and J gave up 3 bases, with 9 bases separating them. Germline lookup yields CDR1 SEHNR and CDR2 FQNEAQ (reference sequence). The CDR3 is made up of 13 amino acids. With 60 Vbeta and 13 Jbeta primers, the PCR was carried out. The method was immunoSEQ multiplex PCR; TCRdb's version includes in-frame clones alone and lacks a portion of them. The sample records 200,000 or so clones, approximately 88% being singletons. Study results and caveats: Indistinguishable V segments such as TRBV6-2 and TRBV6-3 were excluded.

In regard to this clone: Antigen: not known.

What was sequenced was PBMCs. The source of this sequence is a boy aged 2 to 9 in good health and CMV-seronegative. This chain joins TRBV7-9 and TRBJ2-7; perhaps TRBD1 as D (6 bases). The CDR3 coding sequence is TGTGCCAGCAGCTTCGGACAGCTCTACGAGCAGTACTTC. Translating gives CASSFGQLYEQYF. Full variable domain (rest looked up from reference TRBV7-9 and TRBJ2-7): DTGVSQNPRHKITKRGQNVTFRCDPISEHNRLYWYRQTLGQGPEFLTYFQNEAQLEKSRLLSDRFSAERPKGSFSTLEIQRTEQGDSAMYLCASSFGQLYEQYFGPGTRLTVT.